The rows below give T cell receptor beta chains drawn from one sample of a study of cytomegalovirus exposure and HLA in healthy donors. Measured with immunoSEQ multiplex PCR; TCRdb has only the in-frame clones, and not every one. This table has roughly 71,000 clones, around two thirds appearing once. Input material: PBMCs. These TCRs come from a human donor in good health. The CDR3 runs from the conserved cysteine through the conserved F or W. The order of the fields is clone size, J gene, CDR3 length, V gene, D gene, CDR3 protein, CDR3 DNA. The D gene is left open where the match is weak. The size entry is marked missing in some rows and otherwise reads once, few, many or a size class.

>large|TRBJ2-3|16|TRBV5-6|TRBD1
CASAIRGTGGSDTQYF
TGTGCCAGCGCAATAAGGGGGACAGGGGGATCAGATACGCAGTATTTT
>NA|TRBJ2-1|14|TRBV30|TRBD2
CAWSPFGGGNEQFF
TGTGCCTGGAGTCCATTTGGGGGGGGTAATGAGCAGTTCTTC
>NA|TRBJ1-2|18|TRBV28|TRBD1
CASSLPGQGVTGGYGYTF
TGTGCCAGCAGCCTTCCCGGACAGGGCGTAACCGGCGGCTATGGCTACACCTTC
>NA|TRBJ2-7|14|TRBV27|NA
CASTQNRGGYEQYF
TGTGCCAGCACCCAAAACAGGGGAGGCTACGAGCAGTACTTC
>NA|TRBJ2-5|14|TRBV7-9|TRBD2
CASSLASGEETQYF
TGTGCCAGCAGCTTAGCTAGCGGGGAAGAGACCCAGTACTTC
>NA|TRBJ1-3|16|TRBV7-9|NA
CASSLRGLHSGNTIYF
TGTGCCAGCAGCTTAAGGGGACTCCACTCTGGAAACACCATATATTTT
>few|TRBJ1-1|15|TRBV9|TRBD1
CASSVDPGGEREAFF
TGTGCCAGCAGCGTAGATCCAGGGGGCGAGAGGGAAGCTTTCTTT
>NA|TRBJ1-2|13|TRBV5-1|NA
CASSLYQAYGYTF
TGCGCCAGCAGCTTGTACCAGGCCTATGGCTACACCTTC
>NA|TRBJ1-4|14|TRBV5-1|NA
CASSLGQGGEKLFF
TGCGCCAGCAGCTTGGGCCAGGGAGGGGAAAAACTGTTTTTT
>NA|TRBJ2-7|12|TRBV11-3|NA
CASSFQGSEQYF
TGTGCCAGCAGCTTCCAGGGGAGCGAGCAGTACTTC
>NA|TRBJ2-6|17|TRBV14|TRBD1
CASSSSGTGGGANVLTF
TGTGCCAGCAGCTCTTCCGGGACAGGGGGTGGGGCCAACGTCCTGACTTTC
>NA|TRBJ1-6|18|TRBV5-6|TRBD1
CASSRSNRGRPYNSPLHF
TGTGCCAGCAGCCGCTCCAACAGGGGGCGCCCCTATAATTCACCCCTCCACTTT
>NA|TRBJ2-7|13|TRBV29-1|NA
CSVSFGTTNEQYF
TGCAGCGTTAGCTTCGGGACAACCAACGAGCAGTACTTC
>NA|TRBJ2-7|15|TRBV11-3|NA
CASSLGGDNAYEQYF
TGTGCCAGCAGCTTGGGGGGAGACAACGCCTACGAGCAGTACTTC
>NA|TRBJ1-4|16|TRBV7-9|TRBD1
CASSNEKGGLNEKLFF
TGTGCCAGCAGCAATGAAAAAGGGGGCCTGAATGAAAAACTGTTTTTT
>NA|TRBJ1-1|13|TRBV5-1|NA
CASSYGHTTEAFF
TGCGCCAGCAGCTACGGACACACGACAGAAGCTTTCTTT
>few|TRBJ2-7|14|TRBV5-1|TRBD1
CASSLGQGTGEQYF
TGCGCCAGCAGCTTGGGACAGGGCACGGGCGAGCAGTACTTC
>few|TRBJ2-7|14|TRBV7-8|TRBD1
CASSPRDRASEQYF
TGTGCCAGCAGCCCCCGGGACAGGGCCAGCGAGCAGTACTTC
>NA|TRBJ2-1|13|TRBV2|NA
CASSFQQDNEQFF
TGTGCCAGCAGTTTTCAACAGGACAATGAGCAGTTCTTC
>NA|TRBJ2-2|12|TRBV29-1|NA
CSVEPHTGELFF
TGCAGCGTTGAACCTCACACCGGGGAGCTGTTTTTT
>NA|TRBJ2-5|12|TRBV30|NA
CAWSLGGRTQYF
TGTGCCTGGAGTTTGGGGGGAAGGACCCAGTACTTC